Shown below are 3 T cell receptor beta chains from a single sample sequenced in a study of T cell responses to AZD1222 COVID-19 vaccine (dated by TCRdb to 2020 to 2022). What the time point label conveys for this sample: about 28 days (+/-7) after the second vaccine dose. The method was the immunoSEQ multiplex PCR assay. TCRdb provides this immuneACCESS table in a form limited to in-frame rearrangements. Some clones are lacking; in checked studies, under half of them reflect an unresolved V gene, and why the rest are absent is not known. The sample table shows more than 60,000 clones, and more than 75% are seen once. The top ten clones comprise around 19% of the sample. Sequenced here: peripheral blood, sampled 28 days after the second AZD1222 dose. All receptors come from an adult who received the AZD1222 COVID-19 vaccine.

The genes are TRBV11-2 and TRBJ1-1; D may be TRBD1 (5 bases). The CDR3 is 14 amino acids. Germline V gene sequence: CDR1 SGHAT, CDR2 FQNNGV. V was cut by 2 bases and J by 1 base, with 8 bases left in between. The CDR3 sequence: CASSLQGRNTEAFF. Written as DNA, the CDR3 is TGTGCCAGCAGCTTACAGGGAAGGAACACTGAAGCTTTCTTT.

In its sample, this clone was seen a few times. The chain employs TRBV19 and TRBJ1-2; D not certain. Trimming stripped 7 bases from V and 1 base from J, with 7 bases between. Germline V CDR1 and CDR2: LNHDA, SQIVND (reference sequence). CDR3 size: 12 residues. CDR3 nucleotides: TGTGCCAGTAAGGAGTATAACTATGGCTACACCTTC. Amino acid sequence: CASKEYNYGYTF.

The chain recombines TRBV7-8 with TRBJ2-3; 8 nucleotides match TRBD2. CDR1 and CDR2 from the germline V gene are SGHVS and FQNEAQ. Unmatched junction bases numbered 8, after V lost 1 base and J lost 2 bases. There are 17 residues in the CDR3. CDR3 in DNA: TGTGCCAGCAGCTTAGGTCTGGGCGGGGGGTACACAGATACGCAGTATTTT. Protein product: CASSLGLGGGYTDTQYF.